The TCR beta chain described here comes from a study of control samples from healthy donors and cancer patients. Sequenced by immunoSEQ multiplex PCR; TCRdb stores in-frame clones only, minus some. The profile shows 170,000 or so clones, over 85% of them singletons. CDR1 is LGHDT, CDR2 YNNKEL, per germline (reference sequence). The CDR3 contains 12 residues. Germline trimming cut 3 bases from V and 4 bases from J; bases unmatched to any gene: 0. The genes are TRBV3-1 (or the pseudogene TRBV3-2) and TRBJ2-7, with 7 bases lining up with TRBD2. The sequence was obtained from a woman in her forties in good health. The sample comprised blood. The CDR3 nucleotides read TGTGCCAGCAGCCAGGGAGGGTACGAGCAGTACTTC. This gives the protein CASSQGGYEQYF.